The next 3 T cell receptor beta chains were all read from a single sample in a study of T-cell memory formation after mild COVID-19. TCRdb ran MiXCR on the 5' RACE reads and lists one entry per CDR3 protein. The data contain 270,000 or so distinct CDR3 sequences, roughly 18% of them seen just once; the ten biggest clones take up more than 20%. The sequenced sample was PBMCs or a T cell subset sorted from them (not recorded which). The receptors shown here come from a young man who had mild COVID-19 (a few samples of this study predate the infection). Cell type and time point are not known.

This clonotype was detected only a few times. The chain has TRBV11-1 and TRBJ2-1; D ambiguous. The CDR3 is 13 amino acids. V was clipped by 0 bases and J by 10 bases, with 10 bases between them. Looked up from germline, CDR1 is SGHAT and CDR2 is FQDESV (reference sequence). This CDR3 reads CASSLAHEREQFF. The CDR3 coding sequence is TGTGCCAGCAGCTTAGCGCACGAGAGAGAGCAGTTCTTC.

With respect to this clonotype: One end of the junction does not line up with germline, which may come from a read error. J is TRBJ2-7 and V is TRBV18; 9 positions match TRBD1. The germline V gene encodes CDR1 KGHSH and CDR2 LQKENI. CDR3 size: 14 residues. DNA of the CDR3: TGTGCCAGCTCCCCACGGACAGGGGACGGAGAGCAGTACTTC. Amino acids: CASSPRTGDGEQYF.

This clonotype was picked up many times. The CDR3 DNA follows: TGTGCCAGCTCACAAACCGTGGCAGCGAACACTGAAGCTTTCTTT. Protein sequence: CASSQTVAANTEAFF. The J gene is TRBJ1-1, the V gene TRBV18; no firm D call. Germline CDR1 is KGHSH and CDR2 is LQKENI. Trimming took 4 bases from V and 1 from J, leaving 13 bases between them. CDR3 length: 15 amino acids.